The rows below give T cell receptor beta chains drawn from one sample of a study of cytomegalovirus exposure and HLA in healthy donors. Sequenced by immunoSEQ multiplex PCR; TCRdb stores in-frame clones only, minus some. This table has 150,000 to 200,000 clones, approximately 80% appearing once. Sample: PBMCs. These receptors all come from a male donor in good health and CMV-seropositive. Each CDR3 is given with its conserved first and last residue. Fields, in order: clone size, D gene, V gene, J gene, CDR3 length, CDR3 DNA, CDR3 protein. D genes are given only for firm matches. Clone size is not always given. Where it is, it says once, few, many or a class for expanded clones.

few	.	TRBV10-3	TRBJ1-2	15	TGTGCCATCAGTAGCTCCGTAATTTCCCTCTATGGCTACACCTTC	CAISSSVISLYGYTF
.	TRBD2	TRBV7-3	TRBJ2-5	15	TGTGCCAGCAGCTATGGGACTAGCGGGGGAGAGACCCAGTACTTC	CASSYGTSGGETQYF
few	.	TRBV27	TRBJ1-4	16	TGTGCCAGCAGTCCCCTCGGAGGGGCAACTAATGAAAAACTGTTTTTT	CASSPLGGATNEKLFF
.	TRBD1	TRBV13	TRBJ1-1	14	TGTGCCAGCAGCTTCTCGACAGGGCAGGCTGAAGCTTTCTTT	CASSFSTGQAEAFF
.	TRBD1	TRBV6-5	TRBJ2-7	15	TGTGCCAGCAGTTACGGGCCGGGACAGACCTACGAGCAGTACTTC	CASSYGPGQTYEQYF
.	.	TRBV15	TRBJ2-3	15	TGTGCCACCAGCAGAGATCATAGAGACACAGATACGCAGTATTTT	CATSRDHRDTDTQYF
once	TRBD1	TRBV7-9	TRBJ2-5	19	TGTGCCAGCAGCGATCTCATGCTTCCTATGGACAGGGGCCAAGAGACCCAGTACTTC	CASSDLMLPMDRGQETQYF
.	.	TRBV10-2	TRBJ2-3	15	TGCGCCAGCAGTGTCCTTCAAGGGGGCACAGATACGCAGTATTTT	CASSVLQGGTDTQYF
.	.	TRBV5-1	TRBJ1-6	15	TGCGCCAGCAGCTTGACATCAGGGAAAGTTTCACCCCTCCACTTT	CASSLTSGKVSPLHF
.	TRBD2	TRBV6-5	TRBJ2-2	16	TGTGCCAGCAGTTTTTTTGGGGGGGGGAACACCGGGGAGCTGTTTTTT	CASSFFGGGNTGELFF
few	.	TRBV7-8	TRBJ1-1	13	TGTGCCAGCAGCTTAGGACAGAACACTGAAGCTTTCTTT	CASSLGQNTEAFF
few	TRBD2	TRBV6-5	TRBJ2-1	14	TGTGCCAGCAGTTACGGACTAGCGAACAATGAGCAGTTCTTC	CASSYGLANNEQFF
.	TRBD2	TRBV9	TRBJ2-5	15	TGTGCCAGCAGCCCCCGGGGACTAGTAGGGGAGACCCAGTACTTC	CASSPRGLVGETQYF
.	.	TRBV6-6	TRBJ2-7	14	TGTGCCACCTCCGTGGGCCAGTCGCCCTACGAGCAGTACTTC	CATSVGQSPYEQYF
once	.	TRBV30	TRBJ2-2	13	TGTGCCTGGAGCCCCGACTCCCACGGGGAGCTGTTTTTT	CAWSPDSHGELFF
.	.	TRBV6-6	TRBJ1-2	13	TGTGCCAGCAGTCCCACCGACAGCTATGGCTACACCTTC	CASSPTDSYGYTF